The rows below give T cell receptor beta chains drawn from one sample of a study of blood T cell repertoires in COVID-19. Sequencing was performed with immunoSEQ multiplex PCR; in TCRdb, only in-frame clones are kept and a portion is missing. The sample shows some 89,000 clones, 90% of them seen only once. Sequences were obtained from peripheral blood. The receptors were sampled from a man between 60 and 75 years old with acute or convalescent COVID-19. The CDR3 runs from the conserved cysteine through the conserved F or W. A D gene is named only where the DNA matches it firmly. Size tells how often a clone was seen (once, few, many) or the class of an expanded clone, and some rows leave it out.

size | D | J | V | DNA | CDR3
. | . | TRBJ1-6 | TRBV5-1 | TGCGCCAGCAGGGAAGCGCGGAGCTCCTATAATTCACCCCTCCACTTT | CASREARSSYNSPLHF
few | TRBD1 | TRBJ1-5 | TRBV5-1 | TGCGCCAGCACACAGGGGGTTGGGGATCAGCCCCAGCATTTT | CASTQGVGDQPQHF
. | . | TRBJ1-5 | TRBV19 | TGTGCCAGTAGTATAGATCTGGCTAGGAGGTATAGCAATCAGCCCCAGCATTTT | CASSIDLARRYSNQPQHF
. | TRBD1 | TRBJ1-2 | TRBV27 | TGTGCCAGCGGCCTGACGGGACAGGGGGCAAGAGGCTACACCTTC | CASGLTGQGARGYTF
. | TRBD1 | TRBJ2-5 | TRBV2 | TGTGCCAGCAGTGATAAGGTCGGACAGGGGGCAGAGACCCAGTACTTC | CASSDKVGQGAETQYF
. | . | TRBJ1-1 | TRBV30 | TGTGCCTGGAGTACACCGGACAGCACTGAAGCTTTCTTT | CAWSTPDSTEAFF
. | . | TRBJ1-2 | TRBV18 | TGTGCCAGCTCACCAGGAGGGAGCTATGGCTACACCTTC | CASSPGGSYGYTF
. | . | TRBJ1-2 | TRBV5-5 | TGTGCCAGCAGCCGGGAGGGACACTCTAACTATGGCTACACCTTC | CASSREGHSNYGYTF
. | . | TRBJ1-5 | TRBV6-6 | TGTGCCAGCAGTTACTCGGGGAGGGGGGATCAGCCCCAGCATTTT | CASSYSGRGDQPQHF
. | TRBD1 | TRBJ1-1 | TRBV7-9 | TGTGCCAGCAGGCCGGGGACAGTTCGGGTGAACACTGAAGCTTTCTTT | CASRPGTVRVNTEAFF
. | TRBD2 | TRBJ2-7 | TRBV7-2 | TGTGCCAGCAGCTTAGTCACTAGCGGCTACGAGCAGTACTTC | CASSLVTSGYEQYF
. | . | TRBJ1-1 | TRBV2 | TGTGCCAGCAGTACCGGGTGGAACACTGAAGCTTTCTTT | CASSTGWNTEAFF
. | TRBD1 | TRBJ1-1 | TRBV30 | TGTGCCTGGAGTGGGGACAGGGTTACGCTAGTATCTTTCTTT | CAWSGDRVTLVSFF
. | . | TRBJ2-7 | TRBV5-1 | TGCGCCAGCAGCTTGGAAGGGGGTACGACCTACGAGCAGTACTTC | CASSLEGGTTYEQYF
. | TRBD2 | TRBJ2-1 | TRBV3-1/TRBV3-2 | TGTGCCAGCAGCCAAAGCGGGACGAGCTCCTACAATGAGCAGTTCTTC | CASSQSGTSSYNEQFF
. | . | TRBJ2-3 | TRBV7-2 | TGTGCCAGCACCCCCGTGGCACGCACAGATACGCAGTATTTT | CASTPVARTDTQYF
. | . | TRBJ1-2 | TRBV19 | TGTGCCAGTAGCAAGCGACACGAGAACAGGGCGACTAACTATGGCTACACCTTC | CASSKRHENRATNYGYTF
. | TRBD2 | TRBJ2-5 | TRBV5-1 | TGCGCCAGCAGCTTCGCGGGGGGGTACCAAGAGACCCAGTACTTC | CASSFAGGYQETQYF
once | . | TRBJ1-4 | TRBV10-3 | TGTGCCATCAGTGAGCCAAGTCCAGATAATGAAAAACTGTTTTTT | CAISEPSPDNEKLFF
. | . | TRBJ1-1 | TRBV5-4 | TGTGCCAGCGCGTCCCAGGGGCTGAACACTGAAGCTTTCTTT | CASASQGLNTEAFF
once | TRBD2 | TRBJ2-1 | TRBV6-2/TRBV6-3 | TGTGCCAGCAGCATGTCTAGGGCGGGGGGCAATGAGCAGTTCTTC | CASSMSRAGGNEQFF
. | . | TRBJ1-2 | TRBV28 | TGTGCCAGCAGTTTTAGTTTTCCAAACCCCGGCTATGGCTACACCTTC | CASSFSFPNPGYGYTF
. | . | TRBJ1-1 | TRBV2 | TGTGCCAGCCGTACAGGGAGTTGGGCTGAAGCTTTCTTT | CASRTGSWAEAFF
. | . | TRBJ2-1 | TRBV10-1 | TGCGCCAGCAGTGGGAGAGGTGAGCAGTTCTTC | CASSGRGEQFF
. | . | TRBJ1-1 | TRBV5-1 | TGCGCCAGCAGCTCACAGGGAACCGAAGACGAAGCTTTCTTT | CASSSQGTEDEAFF
. | . | TRBJ1-2 | TRBV6-6 | TGTGCCAGCAGTCAAATTACCCGACAGCGAGCTAACTATGGCTACACCTTC | CASSQITRQRANYGYTF
. | . | TRBJ1-3 | TRBV30 | TGTGCCTGGAATACGGGAAGCTCTGGAAACACCATATATTTT | CAWNTGSSGNTIYF
. | TRBD1 | TRBJ2-5 | TRBV13 | TGTGCCAGCAGCATGGGACAGATCCAAGAGACCCAGTACTTC | CASSMGQIQETQYF
. | TRBD1 | TRBJ1-4 | TRBV14 | TGTGCCAGCAGCCACATGACAGGGAACGGCGAAAAACTGTTTTTT | CASSHMTGNGEKLFF
few | . | TRBJ1-2 | TRBV2 | TGTGCCAGTAGGACAGAGGGTCATGGCTACACCTTC | CASRTEGHGYTF
. | . | TRBJ2-5 | TRBV2 | TGTGCCAGCAGGGCCTCGGCCATTACGGGGACCCAGTACTTC | CASRASAITGTQYF
. | . | TRBJ2-3 | TRBV6-5 | TGTGCCAGCAGGACTTTCACAGATACGCAGTATTTT | CASRTFTDTQYF
. | TRBD1 | TRBJ2-5 | TRBV7-9 | TGTGCCAGCATCGTTACAGGGGGAGAGACCCAGTACTTC | CASIVTGGETQYF
. | . | TRBJ1-1 | TRBV6-6 | TGTGCCAGCTGGCCGGAGGCGAACACTGAAGCTTTCTTT | CASWPEANTEAFF
. | TRBD1 | TRBJ1-2 | TRBV27 | TGTGCCAGCAGTGACAGGGACTCTTCCTATGGCTACACCTTC | CASSDRDSSYGYTF
. | . | TRBJ1-2 | TRBV10-3 | TGTGCCATCAGAGGGAGTGGCTACACCTTC | CAIRGSGYTF
. | TRBD1 | TRBJ2-5 | TRBV27 | TGTGCCAGCTCCAGATACCCCGGACAGGGGGGGAGAGAGACCCAGTACTTC | CASSRYPGQGGRETQYF
. | TRBD1 | TRBJ1-2 | TRBV7-9 | TGTGCCAGCAGCCCCGACAGGGTGGGGTATGGCTACACCTTC | CASSPDRVGYGYTF
. | TRBD2 | TRBJ2-3 | TRBV4-1 | TGCGCCAGCAGCCAAGTCCCCCAGCGGGGGACCCGGAATACGCAGTATTTT | CASSQVPQRGTRNTQYF
. | TRBD1 | TRBJ1-5 | TRBV19 | TGTGCCAGTGCCCCTGGGACAGGGGGGAGTCAGCCCCAGCATTTT | CASAPGTGGSQPQHF
. | . | TRBJ1-1 | TRBV19 | TGTGCCAGTAGTACCCCCCGCCGACTGCACACTGAAGCTTTCTTT | CASSTPRRLHTEAFF
. | TRBD1 | TRBJ2-1 | TRBV7-7 | TGTGCCAGCAGTTACCTTCCCGGGACAGGCGGGGACAATGAGCAGTTCTTC | CASSYLPGTGGDNEQFF
. | TRBD1 | TRBJ1-6 | TRBV5-4 | TGTGCCAGCAGCGGACCCGGGACAGGGATTAAACCCCTCCACTTT | CASSGPGTGIKPLHF
. | . | TRBJ2-2 | TRBV11-2 | TGTGCCAGCAGCTCAACCATAGTTTCCGGGGAGCTGTTTTTT | CASSSTIVSGELFF
. | . | TRBJ1-5 | TRBV7-2 | TGTGCCAGCAGCCCACAGGGACACAATCAGCCCCAGCATTTT | CASSPQGHNQPQHF
. | . | TRBJ1-2 | TRBV11-2 | TGTGCCAGCAGCTTAGGTCCTGACAGCGGGGTGGGTGGCTACACCTTC | CASSLGPDSGVGGYTF
. | TRBD1 | TRBJ2-5 | TRBV5-6 | TGTGCCAGCAGCTTGGGCAGGGGGAAGACCCAGTACTTC | CASSLGRGKTQYF
. | TRBD2 | TRBJ2-3 | TRBV7-2 | TGTGCCAGCAGCTTAACGGGGGGGGCAGATACGCAGTATTTT | CASSLTGGADTQYF
. | . | TRBJ1-2 | TRBV7-2 | TGTGCCAGCAGCACCCGGGGGTATGGCTACACCTTC | CASSTRGYGYTF
once | TRBD1 | TRBJ1-2 | TRBV30 | TGTGCCTGGAGTGCTACGGGGGGCAGGGGGCCCTATGGCTACACCTTC | CAWSATGGRGPYGYTF
. | . | TRBJ2-2 | TRBV7-2 | TGTGCCACTGGGACCGACAGGCCCACCGGGGAGCTGTTTTTT | CATGTDRPTGELFF
. | . | TRBJ1-1 | TRBV30 | TGTGCCTGGAGCCGCCCACTCATTTACGGGGTACCAAAATCGAAGAACACTGAAGCTTTCTTT | CAWSRPLIYGVPKSKNTEAFF
. | TRBD1 | TRBJ2-2 | TRBV19 | TGTGCCAGTAGACAGGGGAGCGTCACCGGGGAGCTGTTTTTT | CASRQGSVTGELFF
once | TRBD1 | TRBJ1-2 | TRBV5-8 | TGTGCCAGCAGCTTTAAGGCCCCACAGGGGGTGTATGGCTACACCTTC | CASSFKAPQGVYGYTF